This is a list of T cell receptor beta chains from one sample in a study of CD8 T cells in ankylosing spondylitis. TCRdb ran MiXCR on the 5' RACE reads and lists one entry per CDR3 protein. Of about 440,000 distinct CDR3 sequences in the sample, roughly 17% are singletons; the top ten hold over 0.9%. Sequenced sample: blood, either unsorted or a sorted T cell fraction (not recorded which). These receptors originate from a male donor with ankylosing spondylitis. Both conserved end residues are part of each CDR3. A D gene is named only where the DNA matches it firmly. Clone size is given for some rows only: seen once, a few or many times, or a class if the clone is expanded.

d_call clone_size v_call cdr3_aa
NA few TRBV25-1 CASSNVEQFF
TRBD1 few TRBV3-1 CASSQFRQGARGQPQHF
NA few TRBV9 CASSVLPGNEQFF
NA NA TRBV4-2 CASSQPGSGGNTYEQYF
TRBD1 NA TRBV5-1 CASSLASQGANSPLHF
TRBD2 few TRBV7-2 CASSGTGLAGGGEQFF
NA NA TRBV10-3 CAISDSPANSPLHF
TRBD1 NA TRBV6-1 CASRTDRGDGNTIYF
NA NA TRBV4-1 CASSQEGIPGFNEKLFF
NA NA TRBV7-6 CAGQELTGELFF
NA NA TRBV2 CASSPRASGDNEQFF
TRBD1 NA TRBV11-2 CASSIQGLSNQPQHF